This T cell receptor beta chain comes out of a study of T cells expressing NK-cell markers (dated by TCRdb to 2018 to 2021). Background on the whole study: In sorted CD3+CD56+NKG2C+, CD3+CD56+NKG2C- and CD3+CD56-NKG2C+ T-cell subsets from eight donors, TCR beta-chain repertoires were profiled. Seven of the eight sequenced donors were HCMV-seropositive and one was HCMV-seronegative. The eight sequenced donors were randomly selected healthy volunteers, three men and five women. Illumina HiSeq 2000/2500, MiSeq or NextSeq was used to sequence libraries as 2 x 150 bp reads. The full study reports these points: Those dominant clonotypes were again the most abundant among CD3+CD56-NKG2C+ cells in a handful of donors, at roughly 28.3-60.1%. Whether the expanded NKG2C-expressing T cell clones were specific for HCMV antigens remained unclear. In over five donors, the dominant CD3+CD56+NKG2C+ clonotypes were among the top 10 CD8+ clonotypes and accounted for about 1.0-7.5% of CD8+ T cells.

HCMV serostatus was determined by detecting HCMV-specific IgG in serum with a commercial ELISA kit. Ficoll density gradient centrifugation was used to isolate peripheral blood mononuclear cells from blood. As concerns this clonotype: What this receptor recognizes is not known.

TCRdb names Illumina HiSeq 2000 as the instrument used. The TCR beta cDNA libraries were made using 5'RACE template switching, a step that added both a universal primer site and unique molecular identifiers. cDNA synthesis was primed from the TCR beta constant segment, followed by two successive PCR amplification steps. The source study handled its data this way. MIGEC was used to demultiplex reads and group the reads by UMI, and MiTCR was used to assemble and quantify clonotypes. To exclude erroneous sequences, only TCR cDNA sequences supported by at least two reads were retained. The tcR package was used for downstream repertoire analysis, and clonotypes were matched across fractions by CDR3 nucleotide sequence plus V segment. VDJmatch was used to annotate antigen specificity against VDJdb, with one amino acid substitution in CDR3 allowed. One entry per CDR3 protein sequence results from the TCRdb reprocessing of the reads, with DNA left out. These V and J calls are TCRdb output, not the study's own analysis. The sample table on file contains 350,000 to 450,000 distinct CDR3 sequences. The ten largest clones represent around 4.9% of the sample.

The CDR3 starts with the cysteine, ends with the phenylalanine, and has 16 residues. The nucleotide record is missing. The clonotype originates from a man aged 18-70 years in good health. The rearranged chain carries TRBV12-3 or TRBV12-4 and TRBJ2-2; TCRdb's D call of TRBD1 is untestable without DNA. The source material was blood T cells: a sorted CD56 or NKG2C T cell subset, CD4+ or CD8+ T cells, or bulk PBMC T cells (not recorded which). The CDR3 loop reads CASSLRQGKGTGELFF.